The present entry profiles one T cell receptor beta chain with its context. Its antigen is still unknown. No base quality information exists; no much larger clone differs at one position. The CDR3 regions of human TCRbeta chains were analyzed by immunosequencing. Under the source paper's analysis protocol: Repertoire TCRs were matched against a reference library of SARS-CoV-2-specific TCRs generated with the MIRA antigen-specificity platform. Breadth was defined as the fraction of unique TCRs that were SARS-CoV-2-associated. Depth was defined as the fraction of total T cells that were SARS-CoV-2-associated. Using the MIRA data, each spike-specific TCR was mapped to the spike region that the TCR reacts to and placed in a CD4 or CD8 class. Log10-transformed breadth and depth values were compared by one-way ANOVA with Sidak's multiple comparisons tests. TCRdb re-hosts the immuneACCESS table, in-frame sequences only. Its copies lack some clones; in the studies checked, an unresolved V gene accounts for under half of them, and the cause for the rest is not known. V, J and clone size are taken as reported in that table, and D and trimming were inferred from the DNA itself. The sample data list 180,000 or so clones, and more than 75% of these were observed just once. The ten largest account for about 24% of the sample.

The data stem from a study of T cell responses to AZD1222 COVID-19 vaccine (dated by TCRdb to the early 2020s). At the level of the whole study: TCR sequencing covered about 230 trial participants: 200 to 210 given two doses of AZD1222 and around 26 given two doses of MenACWY control vaccine. Enrollment into the trials was organized by age into subgroups of 18-55, 56-69 and 70-plus years, and those subgroups contained around 150, 28 and 57 TCR-sequenced participants, respectively. What the study reported, not specific to this receptor: CD4 TCRs associated with the vaccine covered the entire spike protein, and the dominant responses were in regions 160-218 and 743-854. Participants were mostly white British and included more females than males, and it was suggested by the authors that clonal diversity may have been underestimated. No day 14 peak-response samples were available, so repertoires were characterized only after the peak T cell response. Only five to seven AZD1222 recipients were SARS-CoV-2 seropositive at baseline, limiting conclusions about previously exposed vaccinees. Spike-specific TCR breadth and depth rose significantly after two AZD1222 doses compared with day 0 and with MenACWY recipients. Reportedly, close to half of the unique spike-specific TCRs recognized epitopes lying outside the regions that are mutated in the B.1.351 and B.1.1.7 variants. In the small 56-69-year group, the increase in depth fell short of significance, most likely because of low power.

V loses 5 bases at its end and J loses 3 bases; junction bases beyond the gene matches: 12. Taken from cysteine to phenylalanine, the CDR3 has 16 residues. Only the CDR3 region is kept as DNA, spanning 48 bases read in frame from base 1. Based on the germline V gene, the CDR1 and CDR2 sequences are MNHEY and SVGEGT. The sample's time point, from its label and the paper: about 28 days (+/-7) after the second vaccine dose. AZD1222 recipients with second doses at about 4 weeks or about 12 weeks were pooled, because spike-specific TCR depth and breadth did not differ between schedules. The vaccinee samples were drawn from two UK trials, COV001 and COV002, one of which was a single-blind randomized controlled phase 2/3 trial testing AZD1222 (ChAdOx1 nCoV-19) in healthy adults. Trial participant PBMC samples were collected at day 0 and day 28 after the second dose for TCRbeta chain sequencing.

The TCR sequence derives from an adult who received the AZD1222 COVID-19 vaccine. The sample in question was peripheral blood, obtained 28 days after the second AZD1222 dose. Here the chain combines TRBV6-2 or TRBV6-3 and TRBJ2-7; 8 of the junction bases match TRBD2. CDR3 region: CASSRALAGGVYEQYF. The sequenced DNA: TGTGCCAGCAGTAGAGCTCTCGCGGGAGGTGTCTACGAGCAGTACTTC.